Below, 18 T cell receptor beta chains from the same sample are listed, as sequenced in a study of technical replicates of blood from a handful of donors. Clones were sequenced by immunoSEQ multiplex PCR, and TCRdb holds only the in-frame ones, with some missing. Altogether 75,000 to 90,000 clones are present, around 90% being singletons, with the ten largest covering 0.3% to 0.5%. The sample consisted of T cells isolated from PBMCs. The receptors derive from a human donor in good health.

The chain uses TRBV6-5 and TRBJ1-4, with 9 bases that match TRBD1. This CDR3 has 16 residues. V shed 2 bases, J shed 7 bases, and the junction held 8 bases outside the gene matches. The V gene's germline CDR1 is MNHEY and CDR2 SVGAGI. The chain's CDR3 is CASSYTLTGGREKLFF. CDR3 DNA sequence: TGTGCCAGCAGTTACACGCTGACAGGGGGTCGTGAAAAACTGTTTTTT.

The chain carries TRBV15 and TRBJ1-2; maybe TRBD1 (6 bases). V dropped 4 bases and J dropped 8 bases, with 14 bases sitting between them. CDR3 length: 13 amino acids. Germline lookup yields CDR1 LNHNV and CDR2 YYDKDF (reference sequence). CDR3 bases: TGTGCCACCAGCAAACTACAGGGACGCGGCTACACCTTC. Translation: CATSKLQGRGYTF.

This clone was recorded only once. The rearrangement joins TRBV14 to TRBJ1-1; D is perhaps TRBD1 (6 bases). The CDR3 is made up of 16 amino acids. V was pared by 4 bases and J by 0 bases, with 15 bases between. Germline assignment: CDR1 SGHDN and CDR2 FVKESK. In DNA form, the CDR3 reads TGTGCCAGCAGCCCTTCGGTTAGGACAGTGAACACTGAAGCTTTCTTT. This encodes CASSPSVRTVNTEAFF.

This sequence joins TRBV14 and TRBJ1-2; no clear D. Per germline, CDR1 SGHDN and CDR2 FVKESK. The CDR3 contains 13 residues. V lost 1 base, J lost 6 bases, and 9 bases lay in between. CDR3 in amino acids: CASSQVSSDGYTF. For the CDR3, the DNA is TGTGCCAGCAGCCAAGTCTCCAGCGATGGCTACACCTTC.

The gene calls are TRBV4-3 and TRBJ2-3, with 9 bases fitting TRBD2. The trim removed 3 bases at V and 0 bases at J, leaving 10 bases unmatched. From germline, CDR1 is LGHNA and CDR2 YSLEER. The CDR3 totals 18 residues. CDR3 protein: CASSQSTPGLASTDTQYF. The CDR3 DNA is TGCGCCAGCAGCCAGTCAACCCCGGGACTAGCCAGCACAGATACGCAGTATTTT.

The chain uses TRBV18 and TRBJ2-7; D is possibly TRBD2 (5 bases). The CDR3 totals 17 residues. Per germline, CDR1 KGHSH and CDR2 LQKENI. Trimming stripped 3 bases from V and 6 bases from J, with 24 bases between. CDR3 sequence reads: CASSPQAWRWLSREQYF. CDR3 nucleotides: TGTGCCAGCTCACCGCAGGCGTGGAGGTGGCTGTCTCGCGAGCAGTACTTC.

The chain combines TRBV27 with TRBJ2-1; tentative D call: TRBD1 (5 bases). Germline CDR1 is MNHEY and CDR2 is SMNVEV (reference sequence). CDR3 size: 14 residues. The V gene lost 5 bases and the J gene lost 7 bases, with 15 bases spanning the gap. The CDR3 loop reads CASSPSTVHNEQFF. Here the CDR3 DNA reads TGTGCCAGCAGTCCGTCGACAGTACATAATGAGCAGTTCTTC.

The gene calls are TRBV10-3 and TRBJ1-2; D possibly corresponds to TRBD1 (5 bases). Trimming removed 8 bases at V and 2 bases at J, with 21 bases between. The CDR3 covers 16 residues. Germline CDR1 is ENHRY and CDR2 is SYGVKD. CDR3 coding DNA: TGTGCCATCTTTGGAGATGGGGTAGACAGAAACTATGGCTACACCTTC. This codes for CAIFGDGVDRNYGYTF.

CDR3 sequence (DNA): TGTGCCAGCAGTGGAGGGAATGAGCAGTTCTTC. Its translation: CASSGGNEQFF. The chain joins TRBV6-1 to TRBJ2-1; D perhaps matches TRBD2 (5 bases). The germline CDR1 and CDR2 sequences are MNHNS and SASEGT. The CDR3 is made up of 11 amino acids. The V end was cut by 4 bases, the J end by 7 bases, with 5 bases between.

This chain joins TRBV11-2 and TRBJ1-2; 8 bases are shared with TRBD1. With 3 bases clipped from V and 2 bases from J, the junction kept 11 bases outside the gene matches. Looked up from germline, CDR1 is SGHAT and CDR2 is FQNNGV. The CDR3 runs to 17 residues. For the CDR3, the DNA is TGTGCCAGCAGCTTTAGGGGAGGGACAGGTCCCAACTATGGCTACACCTTC. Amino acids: CASSFRGGTGPNYGYTF.

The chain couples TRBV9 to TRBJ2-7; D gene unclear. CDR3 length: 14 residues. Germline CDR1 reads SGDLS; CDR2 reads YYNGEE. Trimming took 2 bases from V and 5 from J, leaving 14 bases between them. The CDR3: CASSVEGRSHEQYF. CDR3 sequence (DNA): TGTGCCAGCAGCGTCGAAGGTCGGAGCCACGAGCAGTACTTC.

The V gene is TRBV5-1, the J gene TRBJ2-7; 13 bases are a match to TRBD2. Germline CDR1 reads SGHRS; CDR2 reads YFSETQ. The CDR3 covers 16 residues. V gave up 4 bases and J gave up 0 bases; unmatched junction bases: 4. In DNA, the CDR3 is TGCGCCAGCAGCGGGAGGACTAGCGGGAGCTCCTACGAGCAGTACTTC. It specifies CASSGRTSGSSYEQYF.

In nucleotides, the CDR3 is TGTGCCAGCAGCTTCGCCCGAGATTACGAGCAGTACTTC. The encoded protein is CASSFARDYEQYF. The chain recombines TRBV7-6 with TRBJ2-7; D remains ambiguous. The germline V gene encodes CDR1 SGHVS and CDR2 FNYEAQ. V was trimmed by 3 bases and J by 4 bases, leaving 10 bases between them. The CDR3 has 13 residues.

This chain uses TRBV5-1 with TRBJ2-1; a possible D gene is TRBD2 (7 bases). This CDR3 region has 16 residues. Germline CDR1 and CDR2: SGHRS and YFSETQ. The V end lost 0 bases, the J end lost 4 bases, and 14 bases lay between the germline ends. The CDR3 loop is CASSLGGGGPYNEQFF. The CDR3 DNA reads TGCGCCAGCAGCTTGGGAGGGGGAGGGCCTTACAATGAGCAGTTCTTC.

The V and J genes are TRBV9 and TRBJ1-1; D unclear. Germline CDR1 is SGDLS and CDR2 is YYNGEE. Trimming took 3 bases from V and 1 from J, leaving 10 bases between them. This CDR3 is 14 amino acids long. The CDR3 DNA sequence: TGTGCCAGCAGCGATACATTCAGGAACACTGAAGCTTTCTTT. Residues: CASSDTFRNTEAFF.

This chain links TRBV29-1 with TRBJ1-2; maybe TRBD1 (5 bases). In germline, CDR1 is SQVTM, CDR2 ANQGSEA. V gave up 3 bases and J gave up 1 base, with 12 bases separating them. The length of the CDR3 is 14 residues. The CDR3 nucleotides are TGCAGCGTTGAGGCGGAAGGGGTTAACTATGGCTACACCTTC. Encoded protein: CSVEAEGVNYGYTF.

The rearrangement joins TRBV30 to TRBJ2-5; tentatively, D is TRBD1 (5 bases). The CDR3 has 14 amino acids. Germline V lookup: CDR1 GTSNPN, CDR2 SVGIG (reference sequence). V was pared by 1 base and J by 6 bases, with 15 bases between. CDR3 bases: TGTGCCTGGAGTGGACAGATAAAGCCAAAGACCCAGTACTTC. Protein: CAWSGQIKPKTQYF.

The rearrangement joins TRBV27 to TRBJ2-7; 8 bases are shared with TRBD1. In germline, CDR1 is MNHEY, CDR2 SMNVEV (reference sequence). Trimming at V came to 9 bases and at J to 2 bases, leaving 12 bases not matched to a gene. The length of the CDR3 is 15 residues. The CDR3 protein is CASLKPGQEPYEQYF. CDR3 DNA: TGTGCCAGTTTGAAGCCGGGACAGGAGCCCTACGAGCAGTACTTC.